The clone carrying this T cell receptor beta chain was picked up one time. Antigen specificity is unknown. This PCR relied on a set of 60 Vbeta primers and 13 Jbeta primers. Sequenced by immunoSEQ multiplex PCR; TCRdb stores in-frame clones only, minus some. Here the sample spans approximately 130,000 clones, roughly 78% being singletons. This sample is part of a study of cytomegalovirus exposure and HLA in healthy donors. Regarding the study as a whole: As immune exposure information, only CMV serostatus was available.

The V end was cut by 5 bases, the J end by 5 bases, with 18 bases between. The CDR3 runs to 15 residues. CDR1 and CDR2 (germline): SEHNR, FQNEAQ (reference sequence). The rearrangement links TRBV7-9 to TRBJ2-5; D is ambiguous. Sequencing input: PBMCs. The receptor comes from a woman aged 35 to 49 in good health and CMV-seronegative. The CDR3 DNA sequence: TGTGCCAGCAGCAACCAAGGAGACCTCAAGGAGACCCAGTACTTC. As protein: CASSNQGDLKETQYF.